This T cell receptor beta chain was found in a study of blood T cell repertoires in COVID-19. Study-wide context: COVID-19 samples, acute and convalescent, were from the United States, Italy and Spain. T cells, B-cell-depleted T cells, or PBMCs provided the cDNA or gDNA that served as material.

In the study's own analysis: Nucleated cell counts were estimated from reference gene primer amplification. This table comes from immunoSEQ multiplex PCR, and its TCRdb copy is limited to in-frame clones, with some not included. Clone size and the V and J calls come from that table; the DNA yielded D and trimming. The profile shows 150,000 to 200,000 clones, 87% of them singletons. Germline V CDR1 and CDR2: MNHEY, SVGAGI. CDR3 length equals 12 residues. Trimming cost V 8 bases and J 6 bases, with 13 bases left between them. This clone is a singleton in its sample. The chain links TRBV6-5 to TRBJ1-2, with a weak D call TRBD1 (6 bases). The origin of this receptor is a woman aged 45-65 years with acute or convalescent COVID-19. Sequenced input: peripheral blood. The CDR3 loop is CASSRGGNGYTF. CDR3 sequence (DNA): TGTGCCAGCTCGAGGGGGGGCAATGGCTACACCTTC.